Listed below are T cell receptor beta chains from one sample, sequenced in a study of shared clonotypes between healthy human individuals. The repertoire was sequenced with immunoSEQ multiplex PCR; TCRdb's copy has only in-frame clones and lacks some. Seen here are 550,000 to 700,000 clones, approximately 73% observed once, and the top ten hold around 2%. The sample comprised memory CD4+ T cells sorted from blood. These receptors all stem from a woman aged 30 to 39 in good health. Each CDR3 is given with its conserved first and last residue. D genes are given only for firm matches. Size is omitted from some rows. Given values are once, few, many or a class for expanded clones.

cdr3_nt: TGTGCCAGCAGCGTAGCTCCAGGTCGCGGTGAAAAACTGTTTTTT
cdr3_aa: CASSVAPGRGEKLFF
clone_size: .
j_call: TRBJ1-4
d_call: .
v_call: TRBV9

cdr3_nt: TGTGCCAGCAGTTTATCCTACAGGGCGTCGTACGAGCAGTACTTC
cdr3_aa: CASSLSYRASYEQYF
clone_size: .
j_call: TRBJ2-7
d_call: .
v_call: TRBV27

cdr3_nt: TGTGCCAGCAGTGGTACAGGGGGCGTGGGAGAGCAGTACTTC
cdr3_aa: CASSGTGGVGEQYF
clone_size: .
j_call: TRBJ2-7
d_call: TRBD1
v_call: TRBV7-2

cdr3_nt: TGTGCCAGCAGTGGGGGACTAGCGGGACTCGGGGAGCTGTTTTTT
cdr3_aa: CASSGGLAGLGELFF
clone_size: .
j_call: TRBJ2-2
d_call: TRBD2
v_call: TRBV2

cdr3_nt: TGTGCCAGCAGCCCCAGGGGATCCCTCTCCTACGAGCAGTACTTC
cdr3_aa: CASSPRGSLSYEQYF
clone_size: .
j_call: TRBJ2-7
d_call: .
v_call: TRBV6-4

cdr3_nt: TGTGCCTGGAAACCGGGACTAGCGGGAGGAAGGGTTGTAGATGAGCAGTTCTTC
cdr3_aa: CAWKPGLAGGRVVDEQFF
clone_size: .
j_call: TRBJ2-1
d_call: TRBD2
v_call: TRBV30

cdr3_nt: TGTGCCAGCAGTTTCCCGACGGGGGGGGAGACCCAGTACTTC
cdr3_aa: CASSFPTGGETQYF
clone_size: .
j_call: TRBJ2-5
d_call: TRBD2
v_call: TRBV28

cdr3_nt: TGTGCCAGCAGTTACTACAACAGGGTGGGTGAAAAACTGTTTTTT
cdr3_aa: CASSYYNRVGEKLFF
clone_size: .
j_call: TRBJ1-4
d_call: .
v_call: TRBV6-5

cdr3_nt: TGCGCCAGCAGCTTTGGGGACAGGGACGCCGGGGAGCTGTTTTTT
cdr3_aa: CASSFGDRDAGELFF
clone_size: .
j_call: TRBJ2-2
d_call: TRBD1
v_call: TRBV5-1

cdr3_nt: TGTGCCAGCAGTCCATTTCCCGGGACTAGCGAAGAGACCCAGTACTTC
cdr3_aa: CASSPFPGTSEETQYF
clone_size: few
j_call: TRBJ2-5
d_call: TRBD2
v_call: TRBV4-2

cdr3_nt: TGTGCCAGCAGTTTTTCAGGGGCCTATGGCTACACCTTC
cdr3_aa: CASSFSGAYGYTF
clone_size: .
j_call: TRBJ1-2
d_call: .
v_call: TRBV28

cdr3_nt: TGCAGCGTTGGTCAGGGGAACACCGGGGAGCTGTTTTTT
cdr3_aa: CSVGQGNTGELFF
clone_size: .
j_call: TRBJ2-2
d_call: .
v_call: TRBV29-1

cdr3_nt: TGTGCCAGCGGAACGGGACTGTGGCAGTTCTTC
cdr3_aa: CASGTGLWQFF
clone_size: .
j_call: TRBJ2-1
d_call: .
v_call: TRBV11-2

cdr3_nt: TGTGCCAGCAGCCTAGCGGGAGTGACGGCCGGGGAGCTGTTTTTT
cdr3_aa: CASSLAGVTAGELFF
clone_size: .
j_call: TRBJ2-2
d_call: TRBD2
v_call: TRBV7-2

cdr3_nt: TGTGCCAGCAGGTACACTACTACTGGGACCGGGGAGCTGTTTTTT
cdr3_aa: CASRYTTTGTGELFF
clone_size: .
j_call: TRBJ2-2
d_call: .
v_call: TRBV6-5

cdr3_nt: TGTGCCAGCAGCCTGACTAGCGGGACAAACATTCAGTACTTC
cdr3_aa: CASSLTSGTNIQYF
clone_size: .
j_call: TRBJ2-4
d_call: TRBD2
v_call: TRBV28

cdr3_nt: TGCGCCAGCAGCCGAACGACAGGGATGAACACTGAAGCTTTCTTT
cdr3_aa: CASSRTTGMNTEAFF
clone_size: .
j_call: TRBJ1-1
d_call: TRBD1
v_call: TRBV5-1

cdr3_nt: TGCGCCAGCAGTGACAGGGGCAGCTACCTCTACGAGCAGTACTTC
cdr3_aa: CASSDRGSYLYEQYF
clone_size: .
j_call: TRBJ2-7
d_call: .
v_call: TRBV10-1

cdr3_nt: TGCGCCAGCAGGGTCGCCAGCACAGATACGCAGTATTTT
cdr3_aa: CASRVASTDTQYF
clone_size: many
j_call: TRBJ2-3
d_call: .
v_call: TRBV10-2